This T cell receptor (beta chain) was obtained from a study of monozygotic twins with inflammatory bowel disease. Study observations and caveats: The authors note that differing immunosuppressive treatments may have added variability to patient repertoires.

This CDR3 has 13 residues. Germline CDR1 reads SNHLY; CDR2 reads FYNNEI. After re-calling the 5' RACE reads, TCRdb lists one entry per CDR3 protein, DNA absent. This sample's clone table lists 200,000 to 250,000 distinct CDR3 sequences. Regarding this clonotype: Its antigen is currently unknown.

This sequence originates from a human donor with ulcerative colitis or Crohn's disease, or a healthy co-twin of an affected twin (not recorded which). Sequencing was performed on blood. This chain connects TRBV2 to TRBJ1-6; the TCRdb call, TRBD1, lacks DNA for checking. CDR3 sequence reads: CASWDRGEAPLHF.